The 26 T cell receptor beta chains given below trace back to one sample, sequenced in a study of T cells in Graves' hyperthyroidism and ophthalmopathy. The CDR3 regions of TCR beta were amplified from RNA transcripts. The primer set for the first-round RT-PCR of the TCR CDR3 was HTBI. TCRdb re-analysed the multiplex PCR reads in MiXCR, keeping a single row per CDR3 protein. The table lists 340,000 or so distinct CDR3 sequences, roughly 17% of them singletons. Sequencing input: blood. These receptors all come from a man aged 25-45 years with Graves' hyperthyroidism.

This clonotype has just a few counts. The rearrangement joins TRBV7-9 to TRBJ2-2; D uncertain. CDR3 length equals 13 residues. Germline-derived CDR1 and CDR2 are SEHNR and FQNEAQ (reference sequence). The germline V and J ends were trimmed by 5 bases and 5 bases, with 9 bases remaining between them. This chain's CDR3 is CASSLEWTGELFF. As DNA, the CDR3 is TGTGCCAGCAGCCTCGAATGGACCGGGGAGCTGTTTTTT. The full variable domain, completed using reference TRBV7-9 and TRBJ2-2, is DTGVSQNPRHKITKRGQNVTFRCDPISEHNRLYWYRQTLGQGPEFLTYFQNEAQLEKSRLLSDRFSAERPKGSFSTLEIQRTEQGDSAMYLCASSLEWTGELFFGEGSRLTVL.

This clonotype has ten or more counts. This CDR3 reads CASSQLGTVDTQYF. The CDR3 region has the DNA TGTGCCAGCAGCCAACTAGGGACGGTGGATACGCAGTATTTT. V gene TRBV7-2 combines with J gene TRBJ2-3; D tentatively reads TRBD1 or TRBD2 (5 bases each). CDR1 and CDR2 from the germline V gene are SGHTA and FQGNSA. The CDR3 sequence is 14 residues long. V was clipped by 5 bases and J by 6 bases, with 15 bases between them.

This clonotype was seen only a few times. The chain has TRBV7-9 and TRBJ1-1, with D possibly being TRBD1 (5 bases). Trimming removed 5 bases from V and 0 bases from J, with 28 bases in between. This CDR3 region has 20 residues. Germline V gene lookup returns CDR1 SEHNR and CDR2 FQNEAQ (reference sequence). The CDR3 here is CASSTNNPGARSGMNTEAFF. CDR3 bases: TGTGCCAGCAGCACGAACAACCCCGGGGCGAGGAGCGGGATGAACACTGAAGCTTTCTTT.

This clonotype was found many times. This rearrangement joins TRBV19 to TRBJ2-7; 8 bases are shared with TRBD2. After removal of 4 bases from V and 3 bases from J, the junction contained 2 bases not matched to a gene. The CDR3 consists of 13 residues. Germline loops: CDR1 LNHDA, CDR2 SQIVND (reference sequence). The CDR3 here is CASSTGTSYEQYF. CDR3 coding DNA: TGTGCCAGTAGTACCGGGACTAGCTACGAGCAGTACTTC.

V is TRBV29-1 and J is TRBJ2-3, with D tentatively TRBD1 or TRBD2 (6 bases each). CDR1 is SQVTM, CDR2 ANQGSEA, per germline. Trimming removed 2 bases from V and 4 bases from J, with 10 bases in between. This CDR3 has 13 amino acids. The CDR3 sequence is CSVERRGADTQYF. CDR3 sequence (DNA): TGCAGCGTTGAACGGAGGGGGGCAGATACGCAGTATTTT.

In this sample, this clonotype turned up many times. The CDR3 DNA sequence: TGTGCCAGCAGCTTACCATGGACAGGGGGCCGCCATGAGCAGTTCTTC. Its protein product is CASSLPWTGGRHEQFF. V usage is TRBV7-9 and J usage is TRBJ2-1; 11 bases match TRBD1. Germline CDR1 and CDR2: SEHNR and FQNEAQ (reference sequence). The trim removed 2 bases at V and 8 bases at J, leaving 8 bases unmatched. The CDR3 has 16 residues.

This clonotype was detected ten times or more. This sequence joins TRBV11-3 and TRBJ2-1, with 7 bases that match TRBD2. The CDR3 is 15 amino acids. In germline, CDR1 is SGHNT, CDR2 YENEEA. V lost 3 bases, J lost 0 bases, and 2 bases stayed unmatched. The CDR3, as DNA: TGTGCCAGCAGCTTGGAGCGGGGCTCCTACAATGAGCAGTTCTTC. It yields the protein CASSLERGSYNEQFF.

This clonotype was detected only a few times. A read error may be the cause here, since a much bigger clone is one base away. The chain recombines TRBV12-3 or TRBV12-4 with TRBJ2-1, with 8 bases identical to TRBD2. This CDR3 comprises 16 residues. The CDR3 here is CASSSVTSGSYNERFF. For the CDR3, the DNA is TGTGCCAGCAGTTCCGTCACTAGCGGATCCTACAATGAGCGGTTCTTC.

This clonotype was seen many times. The gene calls are TRBV20-1 and TRBJ2-1, with D tentatively TRBD1 (5 bases). Germline lookup yields CDR1 DFQATT and CDR2 SNEGSKA (reference sequence). Trimming cost V 5 bases and J 7 bases, with 15 bases left between them. The CDR3 sequence is 13 residues long. The CDR3: CSAGPGQWNEQFF. CDR3 coding DNA: TGCAGTGCTGGCCCAGGGCAATGGAATGAGCAGTTCTTC.

The J gene is TRBJ2-3, the V gene TRBV30; 7 bases line up with TRBD2. CDR3 length: 16 residues. Losses at the gene ends were 3 bases for V and 0 bases for J; bases not matched to a gene: 9. Germline CDR1 reads GTSNPN; CDR2 reads SVGIG (reference sequence). This CDR3 reads CAWRLSGDSSTDTQYF. The CDR3 nucleotides are TGTGCCTGGAGGCTGAGCGGGGACTCTAGCACAGATACGCAGTATTTT.

This clonotype was seen at least ten times. This sequence joins TRBV5-1 and TRBJ2-3, with a weak D call TRBD2 (6 bases). The germline V gene has CDR1 SGHRS and CDR2 YFSETQ. This CDR3 region has 16 residues. Between the trimmed V and J ends, which lost 0 bases and 0 bases, there was a span of 11 bases. The chain's CDR3 is CASSLASGDSTDTQYF. CDR3 coding DNA: TGCGCCAGCAGCTTGGCTTCGGGAGATAGCACAGATACGCAGTATTTT.

The genes are TRBV6-2 or TRBV6-3 and TRBJ1-2, with D perhaps TRBD1 (5 bases). Looked up from germline, CDR1 is MNHEY and CDR2 is SVGEGT. Trimming took 0 bases from V and 4 from J, leaving 6 bases between them. The CDR3 has 13 amino acids. CDR3 region: CASSYSTAYGYTF. The CDR3 nucleotides read TGTGCCAGCAGTTACTCGACAGCCTATGGCTACACCTTC.

This clonotype was found many times. The gene calls are TRBV2 and TRBJ1-4, with 9 nucleotides matching TRBD1. Germline CDR1 is SNHLY and CDR2 is FYNNEI. With 6 bases clipped from V and 8 bases from J, the junction kept 7 bases outside the gene matches. The CDR3 is 14 amino acids. Here the CDR3 reads CASSGDRVGEKLFF. The CDR3 nucleotides are TGTGCCAGCAGCGGGGACAGGGTCGGGGAAAAACTGTTTTTT.

This clonotype was found many times. J is TRBJ2-1 and V is TRBV20-1, with D perhaps TRBD2 (6 bases). V shed 4 bases and J shed 10 bases, with 14 bases lying between them. The CDR3 spans 12 residues. CDR1 and CDR2 from the germline V gene are DFQATT and SNEGSKA (reference sequence). CDR3 coding DNA: TGCAGTGCTAATCCTGGAGGGGAAGAGCAGTTCTTC. Translating gives CSANPGGEEQFF.

This clonotype was counted ten times or more. The rearrangement uses TRBV11-3 and TRBJ2-7; TRBD1 agrees at 8 bases. Germline trimming cut 8 bases from V and 5 bases from J; bases unmatched to any gene: 5. This CDR3 contains 12 residues. The V gene's germline CDR1 is SGHNT and CDR2 YENEEA. The CDR3 reads CASGRGLDEQYF. CDR3 DNA sequence: TGTGCCAGCGGCAGGGGGCTTGACGAGCAGTACTTC. Drawing the rest from reference TRBV11-3 and TRBJ2-7, the complete variable domain is EAGVVQSPRYKIIEKKQPVAFWCNPISGHNTLYWYLQNLGQGPELLIRYENEEAVDDSQLPKDRFSAERLKGVDSTLKIQPAELGDSAVYLCASGRGLDEQYFGPGTRLTVT.

The J gene is TRBJ2-7, the V gene TRBV20-1, with D unresolved. Looked up from germline, CDR1 is DFQATT and CDR2 is SNEGSKA (reference sequence). V lost 4 bases and J lost 2, with 9 bases in between. CDR3 length: 12 residues. The DNA for the CDR3 is TGCAGTGCTACCGACACGGCCTACGAGCAGTACTTC. Protein: CSATDTAYEQYF.

This clonotype was observed many times. The chain employs TRBV7-2 and TRBJ2-5, with TRBD2 matching over 12 bases. V was pared by 5 bases and J by 0 bases, with 4 bases of the junction left unmatched. Germline lookup yields CDR1 SGHTA and CDR2 FQGNSA. The CDR3 totals 16 residues. CDR3 in DNA: TGTGCCAGCAGCCAAGGACTAGCGGGATACCAAGAGACCCAGTACTTC. Protein: CASSQGLAGYQETQYF.

This clonotype occurred a few times. This chain joins TRBV6-1 and TRBJ1-5; the match to TRBD1 covers 10 bases. V gave up 3 bases and J gave up 7 bases; unmatched junction bases: 9. Germline values: CDR1 MNHNS, CDR2 SASEGT. The CDR3 runs 16 residues. The CDR3 nucleotides read TGTGCCAGCAGTGAGGGGGACAGGGGTTACGACCAGCCCCAGCATTTT. It yields the protein CASSEGDRGYDQPQHF.

The rearrangement uses TRBV13 and TRBJ2-1; 9 bases fit TRBD2. Germline loops: CDR1 PRHDT, CDR2 FYEKMQ (reference sequence). This CDR3 contains 15 residues. Germline trimming cut 8 bases from V and 7 bases from J; bases unmatched to any gene: 12. CDR3 nucleotide sequence: TGTGCCAGCGAAGCGGGAGGCTCAATGAGGAATGAGCAGTTCTTC. Protein product: CASEAGGSMRNEQFF. Combining the CDR3 with reference TRBV13 and TRBJ2-1 gives the whole variable domain AAGVIQSPRHLIKEKRETATLKCYPIPRHDTVYWYQQGPGQDPQFLISFYEKMQSDKGSIPDRFSAQQFSDYHSELNMSSLELGDSALYFCASEAGGSMRNEQFFGPGTRLTVL.

This chain connects TRBV29-1 to TRBJ1-2, with D hard to call. The length of the CDR3 is 14 residues. The V gene's germline CDR1 is SQVTM and CDR2 ANQGSEA. The V end lost 3 bases, the J end lost 3 bases, and 14 bases lay between the germline ends. CDR3 nucleotide sequence: TGCAGCGTTGAGGGAACAACACCCTACTATGGCTACACCTTC. Translation: CSVEGTTPYYGYTF.

This clonotype was counted many times. The gene calls are TRBV7-9 and TRBJ1-2; 7 bases are shared with TRBD1. CDR1 and CDR2 from the germline V gene are SEHNR and FQNEAQ (reference sequence). The junction had 4 bases not matched to a gene; V was cut back by 1 base and J by 8 bases. The CDR3 sequence is 13 residues long. CDR3 region: CASSLETGNGYTF. In DNA, the CDR3 is TGTGCCAGCAGCTTAGAGACAGGGAACGGCTACACCTTC.

This clonotype was detected only a few times. The chain uses TRBV13 and TRBJ2-1; 14 bases fit TRBD2. The V and J ends lost 3 bases and 7 bases, in that order; junction bases with no gene match: 5. CDR3 length: 16 residues. Germline values: CDR1 PRHDT, CDR2 FYEKMQ (reference sequence). Here the CDR3 reads CASSLGLAGERNEQFF. As DNA, the CDR3 is TGTGCCAGCAGCTTGGGACTAGCGGGAGAGAGGAATGAGCAGTTCTTC.

This clonotype was found a few times. This rearrangement joins TRBV6-6 to TRBJ1-6; D remains unclear. Trimming stripped 0 bases from V and 5 bases from J, with 8 bases between. Germline-derived CDR1 and CDR2 are MNHNY and SVGAGI (reference sequence). The CDR3 runs 15 residues. The CDR3 here is CASSYSGNDNSPLHF. CDR3 nucleotides: TGTGCCAGCAGTTACTCCGGCAACGATAATTCACCCCTCCACTTT.

This clonotype was seen a few times. CDR3 sequence reads: CASRYTLAGRGEQFF. The CDR3 coding sequence is TGTGCCAGCAGATACACCTTAGCGGGACGCGGTGAGCAGTTCTTC. The chain has TRBV7-2 and TRBJ2-1; 8 nucleotides agree with TRBD2. CDR3 size: 15 residues. Germline trimming cut 6 bases from V and 9 bases from J; bases unmatched to any gene: 13. From germline, CDR1 is SGHTA and CDR2 FQGNSA.

V and J are TRBV28 and TRBJ1-5; 8 bases align to TRBD1. This CDR3 has 15 amino acids. CDR1 and CDR2 (germline): MDHEN, SYDVKM. Trimming at V came to 3 bases and at J to 4 bases, leaving 5 bases not matched to a gene. This CDR3 reads CASSFWTGLNQPQHF. The CDR3 nucleotides read TGTGCCAGCAGTTTTTGGACAGGGCTTAATCAGCCCCAGCATTTT.

Note on this clonotype: A much larger clone lies a single base off, so this may be a read error. CDR3 in amino acids: CASSPTAGNTTYF. DNA of the CDR3: TGTGCCAGCTCACCGACAGCTGGAAACACCACATATTTT. The chain has TRBV18 and TRBJ1-3, with a possible D match to TRBD1 (5 bases). Germline V gene data show CDR1 as KGHSH and CDR2 as LQKENI. The length of the CDR3 is 13 residues.